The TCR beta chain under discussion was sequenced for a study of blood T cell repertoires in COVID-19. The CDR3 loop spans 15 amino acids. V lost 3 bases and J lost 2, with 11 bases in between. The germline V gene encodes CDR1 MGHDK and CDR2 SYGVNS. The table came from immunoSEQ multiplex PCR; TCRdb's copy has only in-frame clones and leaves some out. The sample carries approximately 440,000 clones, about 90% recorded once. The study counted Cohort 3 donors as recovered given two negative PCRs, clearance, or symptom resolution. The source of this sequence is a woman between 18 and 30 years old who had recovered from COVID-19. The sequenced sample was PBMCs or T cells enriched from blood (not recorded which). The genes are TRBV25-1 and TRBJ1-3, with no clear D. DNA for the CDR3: TGTGCCAGCAGTGATCCTCCTTCTACTGGAAACACCATATATTTT. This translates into CASSDPPSTGNTIYF.